The 9 T cell receptor beta chains given below trace back to one sample, sequenced in a study of OX40 agonist ivuxolimab in advanced cancers. TCRdb keeps only in-frame clones here, not all; method: immunoSEQ multiplex PCR. The top ten clones hold over 1.3% of a sample with roughly 56,000 clones, approximately 80% of them seen once. The sequencing used CD4+ or CD8+ T cells sorted from blood, collected in a trial of the OX40 agonist ivuxolimab. Receptors originate from an adult with an advanced solid tumor such as melanoma, head and neck, liver or kidney cancer.

The chain has TRBV7-3 and TRBJ2-6, with D perhaps matching TRBD2 (6 bases). Trimming stripped 2 bases from V and 0 bases from J, with 8 bases between. Germline CDR1 SGHTA, CDR2 FQGTGA. The CDR3 extends over 16 amino acids. Here the CDR3 DNA reads TGTGCCAGCAGCTTAGCGGGGAGCTCTGGGGCCAACGTCCTGACTTTC. Its protein is CASSLAGSSGANVLTF.

The chain recombines TRBV27 with TRBJ2-7; possible D gene TRBD1, 5 bases. The CDR3 covers 15 residues. Germline V CDR1 and CDR2: MNHEY, SMNVEV (reference sequence). Trimming cost V 6 bases and J 0 bases, with 15 bases left between them. The CDR3 spells CASSKTAQSSYEQYF. DNA of the CDR3: TGTGCCAGCAGCAAGACAGCTCAGAGCTCCTACGAGCAGTACTTC.

This sequence joins TRBV19 and TRBJ1-1; no definite D call. V was shortened by 5 bases and J by 5 bases, with 18 bases between the two germline ends. The germline CDR1 and CDR2 sequences are LNHDA and SQIVND (reference sequence). The CDR3 contains 15 residues. The CDR3 DNA follows: TGTGCCAGTAGTCCTTGGGGAGGGTTGAGGACTGAAGCTTTCTTT. Translation: CASSPWGGLRTEAFF.

The chain uses TRBV28 and TRBJ1-1, with 7 bases fitting TRBD1. Losses at the gene ends were 2 bases for V and 0 bases for J; bases not matched to a gene: 12. Per the germline V gene, CDR1 is MDHEN and CDR2 is SYDVKM. The CDR3 extends over 18 amino acids. Here the CDR3 DNA reads TGTGCCAGCAGTTTACAGAAAAGAACAGGGGCTGTGAACACTGAAGCTTTCTTT. Translating gives CASSLQKRTGAVNTEAFF. Based on the CDR3 plus reference TRBV28 and TRBJ1-1, the full variable domain is DVKVTQSSRYLVKRTGEKVFLECVQDMDHENMFWYRQDPGLGLRLIYFSYDVKMKEKGDIPEGYSVSREKKERFSLILESASTNQTSMYLCASSLQKRTGAVNTEAFFGQGTRLTVV.

The genes are TRBV19 and TRBJ1-2; D is undetermined. The V end lost 6 bases, the J end lost 3 bases, and 14 bases lay between the germline ends. The length of the CDR3 is 14 residues. The germline CDR1 and CDR2 sequences are LNHDA and SQIVND (reference sequence). The CDR3 protein is CASSSGRNYYGYTF. DNA of the CDR3: TGTGCCAGTAGCTCAGGCAGGAACTACTATGGCTACACCTTC.

The rearrangement uses TRBV15 and TRBJ2-4; D may be TRBD1 (5 bases). Trimming took 2 bases from V and 1 from J, leaving 15 bases between them. The CDR3 totals 17 residues. Germline CDR1 LNHNV, CDR2 YYDKDF (reference sequence). CDR3 amino acids: CATSRQGRGEAKNIQYF. As DNA, the CDR3 is TGTGCCACCAGCAGACAGGGCCGAGGAGAGGCCAAAAACATTCAGTACTTC.

The chain carries TRBV27 and TRBJ1-2; D uncertain. Germline CDR1 MNHEY, CDR2 SMNVEV (reference sequence). The CDR3 consists of 13 residues. Trimming left V 2 bases short and J 4 bases short, with 8 bases between. CDR3 nucleotide sequence: TGTGCCAGCAGTTTAGGTAGGGCCTATGGCTACACCTTC. Its protein product is CASSLGRAYGYTF.

DNA of the CDR3: TGTGCCAGCAGCTCCGGACGGTCGAACACTGAAGCTTTCTTT. Translated: CASSSGRSNTEAFF. J is TRBJ1-1 and V is TRBV11-2; D unresolved. The V and J ends lost 4 bases and 1 base respectively, with 10 bases between them. Germline-derived CDR1 and CDR2 are SGHAT and FQNNGV. This CDR3 spans 14 amino acids.

The J gene is TRBJ2-1, the V gene TRBV27, with D hard to call. The CDR3 loop spans 14 amino acids. Germline V CDR1 and CDR2: MNHEY, SMNVEV (reference sequence). The V and J ends lost 6 bases and 0 bases respectively, with 9 bases between them. The CDR3 DNA reads as TGTGCCAGCAGGTCCCCTGCCTCCTACAATGAGCAGTTCTTC. This translates into CASRSPASYNEQFF.